This TCR beta chain was recorded in a study of T cell repertoires in aging, cancer and after chemotherapy. The V segment lost 2 bases and the J segment 6 bases; nucleotides outside the gene matches: 11. Germline V gene data show CDR1 as MNHNY and CDR2 as SVGAGI (reference sequence). This CDR3 region has 16 residues. This clonotype showed up just a few times. Its antigen is unidentified. Peripheral blood genomic DNA, not sorted cells or RNA, was the template. Rearranged V-D-J TRB sequences were amplified with a mixed TRB-A/B primer pool. A single record per CDR3 protein comes from TCRdb applying MiXCR to the multiplex PCR reads. The sample shows about 680 distinct CDR3 sequences, about 30% of them seen only once. Study-wide results and limits: Healthy donors lost TCR diversity with age mainly through richness, cancer patients through richness and evenness.

Sequenced sample: blood. The chain uses TRBV6-6 and TRBJ2-3, with TRBD1 matching 7 bases. The receptor's source is a human donor with a blood cancer. CDR3 region: CASSYIPTGLGDTQYF. In DNA, the CDR3 is TGTGCCAGCAGTTACATCCCGACAGGGCTTGGGGATACGCAGTATTTT.